The subject of this entry is one TCR beta chain. CDR1 and CDR2 from the germline V gene are SQVTM and ANQGSEA. The CDR3 extends over 13 amino acids. Trimming pared 3 bases from V and 7 bases from J, leaving 15 bases between. The sample belongs to a study of blood T cell repertoires in COVID-19. Looking at the study overall: Acute-phase and convalescent COVID-19 samples originated in the United States, Italy and Spain.

In the authors' methods: Estimated nucleated cell counts came from reference gene primer amplification. Clones were sequenced by immunoSEQ multiplex PCR, and TCRdb holds only the in-frame ones, with some missing. V and J calls and clone size are copied from that table; D and trimming were computed from the DNA. The sample includes 70,000 to 95,000 clones, under 90% of them seen just once. The TCR sequence derives from a human donor with active COVID-19. The donor label of this sample is uncertain. Source material: peripheral blood. The chain links TRBV29-1 to TRBJ1-1; D not certain. This chain's CDR3 is CSVDSLNSYEAFF. CDR3 nucleotide sequence: TGCAGCGTTGATTCGTTAAACAGTTATGAAGCTTTCTTT.